A selection of T cell receptor beta chains follows, all from one sample in a study of PD-1 blockade in classical Hodgkin lymphoma. This table comes from immunoSEQ multiplex PCR, and its TCRdb copy is limited to in-frame clones, with some not included. Of about 17,000 clones listed, approximately 84% are singletons. The specimen comprised CD4+ T cells from blood, sampled before the fourth cycle of nivolumab. Receptors originate from a human donor with classical Hodgkin lymphoma. Both conserved end residues are part of each CDR3. A D gene is named only where the DNA matches it firmly. Rows give clone size only sometimes, using once, few, many, or a class for an expanded clone.

cdr3_length j_call clone_size v_call d_call cdr3_nt cdr3_aa
15 TRBJ2-1 once TRBV15 TRBD1 TGTGCCACCAGCAGAGGACAGGGGACCTACAATGAGCAGTTCTTC CATSRGQGTYNEQFF
14 TRBJ2-7 few TRBV29-1 TRBD1 TGCAGCGCAGAAGCAGGGGGAGACTCCTACGAGCAGTACTTC CSAEAGGDSYEQYF
12 TRBJ2-5 - TRBV29-1 TRBD1 TGCAGCGGACAGGGGGTGGGGGAGACCCAGTACTTC CSGQGVGETQYF
15 TRBJ2-2 few TRBV19 - TGTGCCAGTAGTATCCGCAGGATCGACACCGGGGAGCTGTTTTTT CASSIRRIDTGELFF
15 TRBJ2-7 - TRBV6-1 - TGTGCCAGCAGTGAAGTGCTAGCAGTTTATCCCGAGCAGTACTTC CASSEVLAVYPEQYF
14 TRBJ2-3 once TRBV29-1 - TGCAGCGTTGTGGGCCGGATGGGCACAGATACGCAGTATTTT CSVVGRMGTDTQYF
13 TRBJ1-1 - TRBV18 - TGTGCCAGCTCAACCACAGGGACGGTTGAAGCTTTCTTT CASSTTGTVEAFF
15 TRBJ2-7 - TRBV6-5 TRBD1 TGTGCCAGCAGTTATAGGACAGGGACCTACTACGAGCAGTACTTC CASSYRTGTYYEQYF
14 TRBJ1-4 - TRBV7-9 - TGTGCCAGCAGCTCAGGATCGGGGAAAGAAAAACTGTTTTTT CASSSGSGKEKLFF
15 TRBJ1-4 - TRBV6-1 - TGTGCCAGCACCCAAGGCCAAGCAACTAATGAAAAACTGTTTTTT CASTQGQATNEKLFF
16 TRBJ1-2 - TRBV19 - TGTGCCAGTAGTATTTTATCCGGGCAGACTAACTATGGCTACACCTTC CASSILSGQTNYGYTF
15 TRBJ2-1 - TRBV7-2 - TGTGCCAGCAGCTTAGGAGGGGCCGGGACGAGGAAGCAGTTCTTC CASSLGGAGTRKQFF
16 TRBJ1-4 - TRBV7-2 - TGTGCCAGCAGCTTATCTAAGTCGGCAACTAATGAAAAACTGTTTTTT CASSLSKSATNEKLFF
14 TRBJ2-5 once TRBV5-1 - TGCGCCAGCAGCTCGGGACTCCTTAGGGAGACCCAGTACTTC CASSSGLLRETQYF
15 TRBJ1-6 once TRBV10-3 TRBD1 TGTGCCATCAGTGAGAAGGACAGGGGGCAGTCACCCCTCCACTTT CAISEKDRGQSPLHF
17 TRBJ2-5 - TRBV9 TRBD2 TGTGCCAGCAGCGTTCGCTCGACCATAGCGGGCGGTGAGACCCAGTACTTC CASSVRSTIAGGETQYF
15 TRBJ1-4 - TRBV27 TRBD1 TGTGCCAGCAGTTCCCGACAGGGGGCAAGAGAAAAACTGTTTTTT CASSSRQGAREKLFF
14 TRBJ2-7 - TRBV21-1 - TGTGCCAGCAGCAGGGGACAGGGGGCCTACGAGCAGTACTTC CASSRGQGAYEQYF
14 TRBJ2-4 few TRBV11-2 - TGTGCCAGCAGCCTCGGCACAGCCCTAAACATTCAGTACTTC CASSLGTALNIQYF
14 TRBJ1-5 few TRBV6-5 - TGTGCCAGCAGTACGACTGACTTCAATCAGCCCCAGCATTTT CASSTTDFNQPQHF
14 TRBJ2-2 - TRBV10-3 - TGTGCCATCAGTGAAATGGGGGACACCGGGGAGCTGTTTTTT CAISEMGDTGELFF
14 TRBJ1-4 - TRBV10-3 - TGTGCCATCAGTGTGGGGGGTGGAGGTGAAAAACTGTTTTTT CAISVGGGGEKLFF
13 TRBJ1-2 - TRBV6-5 TRBD1 TGTGCCAGCAATGGGGCAGGGGGGTATGGCTACACCTTC CASNGAGGYGYTF
15 TRBJ1-2 - TRBV5-8 - TGTGCCAGCAGCTTGACCCAGACTGTAAACTATGGCTACACCTTC CASSLTQTVNYGYTF
19 TRBJ2-6 once TRBV4-1 TRBD1 TGCGCCAGCAGCTATTCCGGGACAGGGGCGAGCTCTGGGGCCAACGTCCTGACTTTC CASSYSGTGASSGANVLTF
15 TRBJ1-4 - TRBV2 TRBD1 TGTGCCAGCAGCGCCCCGGGACAGGGGATTGAAAAACTGTTTTTT CASSAPGQGIEKLFF
15 TRBJ2-1 - TRBV6-1 - TGTGCCAGCAGTGAACGGCTTGCTAGAACGGATGAGCAGTTCTTC CASSERLARTDEQFF
18 TRBJ2-2 once TRBV7-6 TRBD2 TGTGCCAGCAGCCGAACACCTCTAGCGGGAGGTAGGACCGGGGAGCTGTTTTTT CASSRTPLAGGRTGELFF
18 TRBJ1-5 few TRBV19 TRBD1 TGTGCCAGTAGTATCCGACGGGACAGGGGGCTATACGATCAGCCCCAGCATTTT CASSIRRDRGLYDQPQHF
14 TRBJ1-1 - TRBV5-1 - TGCGCCAGCAGCCCGGGGGACCGGAACACTGAAGCTTTCTTT CASSPGDRNTEAFF
14 TRBJ1-1 few TRBV7-9 - TGTGCCAGCAGCTCCCCCCTGGGGACGGCTGAAGCTTTCTTT CASSSPLGTAEAFF
13 TRBJ2-4 once TRBV6-1 - TGTGCCAGCAGTGAAGAGTGGCGGAACATTCAGTACTTC CASSEEWRNIQYF
11 TRBJ2-4 - TRBV20-1 - TGCAGTGCTAGGGGGTTGGGCATTCAGTACTTC CSARGLGIQYF
15 TRBJ2-7 - TRBV19 TRBD1 TGTGCCAGTAGTATCGCACAGGGGGAAACCTACGAGCAGTACTTC CASSIAQGETYEQYF
13 TRBJ2-7 once TRBV15 TRBD1 TGTGCCACCGGTAAGGGGGCTTCCTACGAGCAGTACTTC CATGKGASYEQYF
13 TRBJ1-1 few TRBV27 - TGTGCCAGCAGTTTGAATATAGTGGGTGAAGCTTTCTTT CASSLNIVGEAFF
15 TRBJ1-1 - TRBV10-3 TRBD1 TGTGCCATCAGTGAGACTGGGCAGGGGGCAACTGAAGCTTTCTTT CAISETGQGATEAFF
18 TRBJ2-3 - TRBV18 TRBD2 TGTGCCAGCTCACCACTCAGCGCTAGCGGGTCTAGCACAGATACGCAGTATTTT CASSPLSASGSSTDTQYF
15 TRBJ2-3 - TRBV10-2 - TGCGCCAGCAGCTCGGGAGCGACGTGGGTGGATACGCAGTATTTT CASSSGATWVDTQYF
16 TRBJ2-1 - TRBV10-1 - TGCGCCAGCAGTGAAGGGGGGGCCGGCTCCTACAATGAGCAGTTCTTC CASSEGGAGSYNEQFF
11 TRBJ2-1 - TRBV5-1 - TGCGCCAGCAGCGGGAACAATGAGCAGTTCTTC CASSGNNEQFF
16 TRBJ2-2 - TRBV10-1 TRBD2 TGCGCCAGCAGTGAGCCTAGCGGGATGAACACCGGGGAGCTGTTTTTT CASSEPSGMNTGELFF
12 TRBJ2-4 - TRBV7-8 - TGTGCCAGCAGCTTAACTAAAAACATTCAGTACTTC CASSLTKNIQYF
14 TRBJ2-7 - TRBV19 TRBD1 TGTGCCAGTAGTACCCCGGGACAGGAGTACGAGCAGTACTTC CASSTPGQEYEQYF
13 TRBJ2-1 - TRBV15 - TGTGCCACCAGCAGAGAGGGGACGGCTAAGCAGTTCTTC CATSREGTAKQFF
16 TRBJ2-3 - TRBV5-1 - TGCGCCAGCAGCTTGTTAGGTGGGACTAGCACAGATACGCAGTATTTT CASSLLGGTSTDTQYF
11 TRBJ1-2 - TRBV6-5 - TGTGCCACCACGGAGCTCTATGGCTACACCTTC CATTELYGYTF
16 TRBJ2-2 - TRBV9 - TGTGCCAGCAGCGTAGGTTTTAGCGGTGGCACCGGGGAGCTGTTTTTT CASSVGFSGGTGELFF
18 TRBJ1-3 - TRBV15 - TGTGCCACCAGCAGAGGAGGACAGAGGTCCGTGGGCGGAAACACCATATATTTT CATSRGGQRSVGGNTIYF
14 TRBJ2-1 - TRBV4-1 - TGCGCCAGCAGCTCAATACTGGGCAACCCAGCGCAGTTCTTC CASSSILGNPAQFF
15 TRBJ1-1 - TRBV7-6 - TGTGCCAGCAGCTTATTGGGGCCCGCGAACACTGAAGCTTTCTTT CASSLLGPANTEAFF
13 TRBJ2-7 - TRBV4-1 - TGCGCCAGCAGCCAAGGGGTGCTCGGCGAGCAGTACTTC CASSQGVLGEQYF
13 TRBJ2-7 - TRBV18 - TGTGCCAGCTCACCTTCTGCGATGAACGAGCAGTACTTC CASSPSAMNEQYF
17 TRBJ2-3 once TRBV14 TRBD2 TGTGCCAGCAGCCATCCGGGACTAGCGGGGGGCACAGATACGCAGTATTTT CASSHPGLAGGTDTQYF
15 TRBJ1-1 - TRBV6-6 - TGTGCCAGCAGTAACTTGGGAGGCGGTAGTACTGAAGCTTTCTTT CASSNLGGGSTEAFF
13 TRBJ2-2 - TRBV11-3 - TGTGCCAGCAGCTTAGATTCGGCTGGGGAGCTGTTTTTT CASSLDSAGELFF